This T cell receptor beta chain was identified during a study of OX40 agonist ivuxolimab in advanced cancers. Study-wide context: Ivuxolimab, which is an agonistic anti-OX40 (CD134) antibody, was administered to the patients. Ivuxolimab was administered intravenously to patients at 0.01 to 10 mg/kg every 2 weeks. Age averaged around 54 years (range roughly 20 to 90), and approximately 80% were male.

CDR3 size: 16 residues. V was pared by 4 bases and J by 0 bases, with 10 bases between. Germline values: CDR1 MGHRA, CDR2 YSYEKL. Repertoires were generated with immunoSEQ multiplex PCR, while TCRdb's copy carries only in-frame clones and drops some. Of about 69,000 clones listed, around 80% are singletons. Comments on this clone: The antigen is not known.

Overall study findings and caveats: In general, CD8+ T cells held more expanded clones than CD4+ did, on average.

The sample in question was CD4+ or CD8+ T cells sorted from blood, obtained in a trial of the OX40 agonist ivuxolimab. The chain employs TRBV4-1 and TRBJ2-6; D may be TRBD1 (5 bases). This receptor was identified in an adult with an advanced solid tumor such as melanoma, head and neck, liver or kidney cancer. CDR3 region: CASSPDRDSGANVLTF. The CDR3 DNA follows: TGCGCCAGCAGCCCCGACAGAGACTCTGGGGCCAACGTCCTGACTTTC.